The present T cell receptor beta chain was sequenced within a study of T-cell reconstitution after alpha-beta-depleted transplantation in children. This sample's TCRbeta library carried unique molecular identifier barcodes. Via MiXCR, TCRdb re-called the PCR reads, giving one row per CDR3 protein. The sample contains roughly 220,000 distinct CDR3 sequences, roughly a tenth of which appear only once. This clonotype occurred many times. CDR1 is MNHEY and CDR2 is SVGAGI in the germline V gene. Trimming took 2 bases from V and 3 from J, leaving 13 bases between them. This CDR3 region has 15 residues. This sequence originates from a human donor who donated a stem cell graft to a child with SCID. The chain has TRBV6-5 and TRBJ1-1, with D perhaps matching TRBD1 (5 bases). Material: PBMCs from the stem cell graft donor, obtained from the stem cell graft. As DNA, the CDR3 is TGTGCCAGCAGTTACACTCCAGGGACGCACACTGAAGCTTTCTTT. Its translation: CASSYTPGTHTEAFF.